This entry concerns a single T cell receptor beta chain. The sample comes from a study of control samples from healthy donors and cancer patients. Produced via immunoSEQ multiplex PCR; TCRdb's table is partial and in-frame only. This repertoire shows 60,000 to 75,000 clones, 65% to 90% found once; its top ten account for about 5%. Sequencing used blood. The clonotype comes from a man in his forties or fifties in good health.

The DNA of the CDR3 is TGTGCCAGCAGAACAGGGTGGGGAGAGACCCAGTACTTC. It specifies CASRTGWGETQYF. The chain uses TRBV28 and TRBJ2-5; D is possibly TRBD1 (6 bases). Germline CDR1 is MDHEN and CDR2 is SYDVKM. The V and J ends lost 6 bases and 4 bases respectively, with 12 bases between them. The CDR3 covers 13 residues.